This TCR beta chain was identified during a study of OX40 agonist ivuxolimab in advanced cancers. Assay: immunoSEQ multiplex PCR; the TCRdb copy retains only in-frame clones and omits some. The data show more than 80,000 clones, approximately 87% seen once. Trimming left V 7 bases short and J 3 bases short, with 15 bases between. The CDR3 extends over 15 amino acids. Germline CDR1 KGHSH, CDR2 LQKENI. The receptor comes from an adult with an advanced solid tumor such as melanoma, head and neck, liver or kidney cancer. Source: CD4+ or CD8+ T cells sorted from blood, taken in a trial of the OX40 agonist ivuxolimab. This sequence joins TRBV18 and TRBJ2-2; no clear D gene. CDR3 DNA sequence: TGTGCCAGCTATTTGAAGTCAGGCGACACCGGGGAGCTGTTTTTT. Its protein product is CASYLKSGDTGELFF.